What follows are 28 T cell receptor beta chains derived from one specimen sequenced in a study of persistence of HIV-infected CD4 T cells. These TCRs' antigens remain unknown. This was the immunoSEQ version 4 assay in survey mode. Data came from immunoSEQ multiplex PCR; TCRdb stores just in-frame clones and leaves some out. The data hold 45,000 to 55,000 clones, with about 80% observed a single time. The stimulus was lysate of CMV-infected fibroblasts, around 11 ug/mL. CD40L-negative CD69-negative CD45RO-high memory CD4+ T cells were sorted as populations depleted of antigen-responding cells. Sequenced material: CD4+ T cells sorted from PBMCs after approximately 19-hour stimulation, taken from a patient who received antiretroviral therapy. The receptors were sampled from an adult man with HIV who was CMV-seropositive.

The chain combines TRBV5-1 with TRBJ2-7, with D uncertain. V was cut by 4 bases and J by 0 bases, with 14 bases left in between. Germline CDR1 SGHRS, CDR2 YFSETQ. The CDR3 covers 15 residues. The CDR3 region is CASSVYSRSSYEQYF. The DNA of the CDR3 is TGCGCCAGCAGCGTCTACTCGAGGAGCTCCTACGAGCAGTACTTC.

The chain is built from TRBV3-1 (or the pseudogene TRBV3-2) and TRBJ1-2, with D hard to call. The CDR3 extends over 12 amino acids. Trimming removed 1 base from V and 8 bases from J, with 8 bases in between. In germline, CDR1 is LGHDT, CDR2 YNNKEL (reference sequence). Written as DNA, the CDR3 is TGTGCCAGCAGCCAAGTCTCGGGCGGCTACACCTTC. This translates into CASSQVSGGYTF.

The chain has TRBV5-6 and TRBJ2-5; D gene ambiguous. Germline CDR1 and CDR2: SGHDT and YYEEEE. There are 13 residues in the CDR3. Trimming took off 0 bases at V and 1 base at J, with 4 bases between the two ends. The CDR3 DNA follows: TGTGCCAGCAGCTTGGGAGTCCAAGAGACCCAGTACTTC. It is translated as CASSLGVQETQYF.

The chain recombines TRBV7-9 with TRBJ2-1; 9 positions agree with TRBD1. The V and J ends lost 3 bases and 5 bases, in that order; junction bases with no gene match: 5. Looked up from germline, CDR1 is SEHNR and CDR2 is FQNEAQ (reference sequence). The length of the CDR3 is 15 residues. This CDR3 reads CASSFIGTGNNEQFF. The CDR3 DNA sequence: TGTGCCAGCAGCTTTATAGGGACAGGGAACAATGAGCAGTTCTTC.

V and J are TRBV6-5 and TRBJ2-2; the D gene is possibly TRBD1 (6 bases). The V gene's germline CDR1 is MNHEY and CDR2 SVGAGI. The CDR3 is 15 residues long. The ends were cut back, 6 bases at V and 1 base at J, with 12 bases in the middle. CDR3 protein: CASSILQGNTGELFF. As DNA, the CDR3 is TGTGCCAGCAGCATATTACAGGGGAACACCGGGGAGCTGTTTTTT.

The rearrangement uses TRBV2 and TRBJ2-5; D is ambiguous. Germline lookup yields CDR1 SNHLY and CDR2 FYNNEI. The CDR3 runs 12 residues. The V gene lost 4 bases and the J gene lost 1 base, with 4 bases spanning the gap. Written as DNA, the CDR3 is TGTGCCAGCAGTGCCCTCCAAGAGACCCAGTACTTC. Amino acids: CASSALQETQYF.

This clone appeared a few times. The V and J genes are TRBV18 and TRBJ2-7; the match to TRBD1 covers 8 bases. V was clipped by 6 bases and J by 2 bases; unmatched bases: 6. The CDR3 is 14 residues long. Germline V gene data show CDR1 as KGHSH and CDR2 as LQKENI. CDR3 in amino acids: CASSGTGSPYEQYF. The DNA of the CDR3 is TGTGCCAGCTCGGGGACAGGTTCCCCCTACGAGCAGTACTTC. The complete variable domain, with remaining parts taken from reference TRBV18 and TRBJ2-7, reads NAGVMQNPRHLVRRRGQEARLRCSPMKGHSHVYWYRQLPEEGLKFMVYLQKENIIDESGMPKERFSAEFPKEGPSILRIQQVVRGDSAAYFCASSGTGSPYEQYFGPGTRLTVT.

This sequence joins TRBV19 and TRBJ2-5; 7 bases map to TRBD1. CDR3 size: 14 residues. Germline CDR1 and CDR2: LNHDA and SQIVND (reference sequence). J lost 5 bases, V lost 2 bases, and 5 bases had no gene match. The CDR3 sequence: CASSIQDRRETQYF. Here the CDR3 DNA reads TGTGCCAGTAGTATACAGGACAGGCGGGAGACCCAGTACTTC.

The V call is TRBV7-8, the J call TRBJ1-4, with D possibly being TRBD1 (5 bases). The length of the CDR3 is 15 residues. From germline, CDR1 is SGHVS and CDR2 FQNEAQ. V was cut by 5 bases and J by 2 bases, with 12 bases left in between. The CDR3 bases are TGTGCCAGCAGCAAATCCGGGACGACTAATGAAAAACTGTTTTTT. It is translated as CASSKSGTTNEKLFF.

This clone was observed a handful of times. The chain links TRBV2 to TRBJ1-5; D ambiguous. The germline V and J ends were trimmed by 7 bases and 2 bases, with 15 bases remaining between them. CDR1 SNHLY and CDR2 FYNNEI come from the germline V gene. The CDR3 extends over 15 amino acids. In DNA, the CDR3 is TGTGCCAGCATTGAGCGGGGAGGACGCAATCAGCCCCAGCATTTT. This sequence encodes CASIERGGRNQPQHF.

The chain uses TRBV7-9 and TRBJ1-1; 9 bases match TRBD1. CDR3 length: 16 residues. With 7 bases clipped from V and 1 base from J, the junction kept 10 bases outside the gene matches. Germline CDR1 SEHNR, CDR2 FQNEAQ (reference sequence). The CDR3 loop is CASTLGTGSRNTEAFF. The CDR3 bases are TGTGCCAGCACCCTGGGGACAGGGTCAAGGAACACTGAAGCTTTCTTT. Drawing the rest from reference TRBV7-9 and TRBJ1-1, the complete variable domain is DTGVSQNPRHKITKRGQNVTFRCDPISEHNRLYWYRQTLGQGPEFLTYFQNEAQLEKSRLLSDRFSAERPKGSFSTLEIQRTEQGDSAMYLCASTLGTGSRNTEAFFGQGTRLTVV.

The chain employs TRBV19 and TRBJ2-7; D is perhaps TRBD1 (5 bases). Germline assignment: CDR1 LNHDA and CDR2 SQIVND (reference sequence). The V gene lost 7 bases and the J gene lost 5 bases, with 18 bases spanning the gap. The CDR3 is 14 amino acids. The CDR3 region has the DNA TGTGCCAGTAACAGACGGGCAGGGAACCACGAGCAGTACTTC. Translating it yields CASNRRAGNHEQYF.

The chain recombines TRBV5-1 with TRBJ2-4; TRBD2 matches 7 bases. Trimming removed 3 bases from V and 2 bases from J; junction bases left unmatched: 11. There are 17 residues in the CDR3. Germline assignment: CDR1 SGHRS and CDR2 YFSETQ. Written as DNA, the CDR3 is TGCGCCAGCAGCTCGGACCCACGGGGGGTTACCAAAAACATTCAGTACTTC. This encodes CASSSDPRGVTKNIQYF.

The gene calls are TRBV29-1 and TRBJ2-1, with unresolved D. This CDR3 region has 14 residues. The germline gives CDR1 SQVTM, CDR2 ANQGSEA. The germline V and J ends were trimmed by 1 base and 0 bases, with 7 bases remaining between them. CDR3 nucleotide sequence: TGCAGCGTTGAAGTCAGGAGCTCCTACAATGAGCAGTTCTTC. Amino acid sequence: CSVEVRSSYNEQFF.

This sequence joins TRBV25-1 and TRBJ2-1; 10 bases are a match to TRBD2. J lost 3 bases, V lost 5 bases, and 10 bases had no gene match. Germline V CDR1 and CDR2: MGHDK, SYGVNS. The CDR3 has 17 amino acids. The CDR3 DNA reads TGTGCCAGCAGTCCCCGAGTGGCTAGCGGGAGCTACAATGAGCAGTTCTTC. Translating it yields CASSPRVASGSYNEQFF.

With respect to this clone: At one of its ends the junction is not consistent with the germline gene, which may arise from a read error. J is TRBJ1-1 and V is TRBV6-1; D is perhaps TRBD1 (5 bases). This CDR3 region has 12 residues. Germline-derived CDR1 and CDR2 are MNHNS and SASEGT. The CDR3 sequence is CASSEDRSEAFF. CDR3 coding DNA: TGTGCCAGCAGCGAAGACAGAAGTGAAGCTTTCTTT.

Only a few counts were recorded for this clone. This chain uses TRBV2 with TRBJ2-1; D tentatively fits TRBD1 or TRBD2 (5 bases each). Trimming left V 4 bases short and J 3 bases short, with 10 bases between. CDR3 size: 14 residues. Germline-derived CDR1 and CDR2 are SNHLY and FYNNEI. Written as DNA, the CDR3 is TGTGCCAGCAGTGCCAGTGGGGGCTACAATGAGCAGTTCTTC. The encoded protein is CASSASGGYNEQFF. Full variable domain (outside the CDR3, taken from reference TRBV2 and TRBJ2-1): EPEVTQTPSHQVTQMGQEVILRCVPISNHLYFYWYRQILGQKVEFLVSFYNNEISEKSEIFDDQFSVERPDGSNFTLKIRSTKLEDSAMYFCASSASGGYNEQFFGPGTRLTVL.

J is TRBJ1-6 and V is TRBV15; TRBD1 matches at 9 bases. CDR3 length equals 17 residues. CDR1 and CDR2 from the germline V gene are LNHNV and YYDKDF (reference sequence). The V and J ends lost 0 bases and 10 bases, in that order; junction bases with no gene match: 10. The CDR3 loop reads CATSRDGSNRGQSPLHF. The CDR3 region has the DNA TGTGCCACCAGCAGAGATGGATCGAACAGGGGGCAATCACCCCTCCACTTT.

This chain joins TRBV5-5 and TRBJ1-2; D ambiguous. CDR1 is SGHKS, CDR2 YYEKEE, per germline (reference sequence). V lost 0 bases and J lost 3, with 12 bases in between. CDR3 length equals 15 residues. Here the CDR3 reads CASSLESRSHYGYTF. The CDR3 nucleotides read TGTGCCAGCAGCTTGGAGTCGAGAAGTCACTATGGCTACACCTTC.

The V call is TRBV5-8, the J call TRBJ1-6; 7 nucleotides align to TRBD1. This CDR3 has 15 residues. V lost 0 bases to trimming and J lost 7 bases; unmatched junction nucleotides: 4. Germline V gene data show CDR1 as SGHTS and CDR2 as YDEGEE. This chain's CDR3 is CASSLDRGWNSPLHF. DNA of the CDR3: TGTGCCAGCAGCTTGGACAGGGGCTGGAATTCACCCCTCCACTTT. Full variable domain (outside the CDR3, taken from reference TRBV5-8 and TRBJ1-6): EAGVTQSPTHLIKTRGQQATLRCSPISGHTSVYWYQQALGLGLQFLLWYDEGEERNRGNFPPRFSGRQFPNYSSELNVNALELEDSALYLCASSLDRGWNSPLHFGNGTRLTVT.

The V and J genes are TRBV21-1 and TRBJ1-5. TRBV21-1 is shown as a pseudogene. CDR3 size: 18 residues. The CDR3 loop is CASSKRSPPNGVNQPQHF. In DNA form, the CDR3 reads TGTGCCAGCAGCAAAAGAAGTCCCCCGAACGGAGTAAATCAGCCCCAGCATTTT.

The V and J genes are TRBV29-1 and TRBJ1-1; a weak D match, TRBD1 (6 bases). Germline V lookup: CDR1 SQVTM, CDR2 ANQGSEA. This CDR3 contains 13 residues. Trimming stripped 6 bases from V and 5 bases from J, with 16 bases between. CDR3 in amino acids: CSVSRGESTEAFF. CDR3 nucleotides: TGCAGCGTCAGCAGGGGTGAGAGTACTGAAGCTTTCTTT. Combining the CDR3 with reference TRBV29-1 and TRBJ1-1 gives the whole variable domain SAVISQKPSRDICQRGTSLTIQCQVDSQVTMMFWYRQQPGQSLTLIATANQGSEATYESGFVIDKFPISRPNLTFSTLTVSNMSPEDSSIYLCSVSRGESTEAFFGQGTRLTVV.

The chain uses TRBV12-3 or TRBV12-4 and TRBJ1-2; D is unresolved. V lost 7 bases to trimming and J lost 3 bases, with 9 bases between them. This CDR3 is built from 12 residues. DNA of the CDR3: TGTGCCAGCACCTATGGGTACTATGGCTACACCTTC. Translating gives CASTYGYYGYTF.

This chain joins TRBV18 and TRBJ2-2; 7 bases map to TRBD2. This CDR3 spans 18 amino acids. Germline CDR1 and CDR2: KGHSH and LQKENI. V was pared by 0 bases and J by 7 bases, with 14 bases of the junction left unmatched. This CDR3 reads CASSPPILRLAAGGELFF. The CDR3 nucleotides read TGTGCCAGCTCACCACCGATCCTGCGGCTAGCGGCCGGCGGGGAGCTGTTTTTT.

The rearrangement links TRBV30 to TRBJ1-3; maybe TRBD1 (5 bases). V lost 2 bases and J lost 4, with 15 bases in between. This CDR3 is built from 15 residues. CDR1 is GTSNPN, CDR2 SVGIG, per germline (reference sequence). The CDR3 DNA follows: TGTGCCTGGAGTCTGGGGACTGGAGCAGGAAACACCATATATTTT. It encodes CAWSLGTGAGNTIYF. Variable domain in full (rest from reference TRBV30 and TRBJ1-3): SQTIHQWPATLVQPVGSPLSLECTVEGTSNPNLYWYRQAAGRGLQLLFYSVGIGQISSEVPQNLSASRPQDRQFILSSKKLLLSDSGFYLCAWSLGTGAGNTIYFGEGSWLTVV.

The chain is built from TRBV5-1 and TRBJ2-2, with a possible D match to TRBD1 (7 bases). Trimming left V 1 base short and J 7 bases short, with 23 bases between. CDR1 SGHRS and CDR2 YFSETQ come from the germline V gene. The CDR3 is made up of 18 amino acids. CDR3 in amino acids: CASSLQWGRQGGGGELFF. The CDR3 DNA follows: TGCGCCAGCAGCTTGCAGTGGGGAAGACAGGGAGGCGGCGGGGAGCTGTTTTTT.

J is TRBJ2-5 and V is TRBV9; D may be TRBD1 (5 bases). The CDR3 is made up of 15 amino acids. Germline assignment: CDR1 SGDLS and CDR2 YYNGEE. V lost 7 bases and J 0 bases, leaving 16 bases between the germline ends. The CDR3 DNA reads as TGTGCCAGCGGGGCCGGGCGGTGGAACCAAGAGACCCAGTACTTC. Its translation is CASGAGRWNQETQYF.

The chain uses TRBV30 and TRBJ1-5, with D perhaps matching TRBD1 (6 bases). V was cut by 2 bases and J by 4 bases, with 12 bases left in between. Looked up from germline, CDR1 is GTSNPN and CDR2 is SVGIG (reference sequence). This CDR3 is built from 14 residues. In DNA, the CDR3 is TGTGCCTGGAGTTTGGACAGTAGAAATCAGCCCCAGCATTTT. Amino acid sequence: CAWSLDSRNQPQHF.